This TCR beta chain came from a study of shared clonotypes between healthy human individuals. The CDR3 sequence is 14 residues long. Germline V CDR1 and CDR2: MDHEN, SYDVKM. The V and J ends lost 1 base and 5 bases respectively, with 10 bases between them. The healthy adult donors were HIV-negative and reported no recent acute infections or vaccinations. In the authors' methods: In the immunoSEQ data, sequences were junction-only and lacked quality scores, so filtering differed. Measured with immunoSEQ multiplex PCR; TCRdb has only the in-frame clones, and not every one. Clone size and V and J calls were adopted from that table, with D and trimming inferred from the DNA. This sample has about half a million clones, with roughly 80% found just once.

The sequence derives from a woman aged 40 to 50 in good health. Some clones in this sample may be carry-over from other donors' samples. The chain couples TRBV28 to TRBJ2-3; D perhaps matches TRBD2 (6 bases). Sequencing was done on a sample of PBMCs. The CDR3 sequence is CASSLFGRKDTQYF. The CDR3 nucleotides are TGTGCCAGCAGTTTATTTGGGAGGAAAGATACGCAGTATTTT.